Listed below are T cell receptor beta chains from one sample, sequenced in a study of PD-1 blockade in classical Hodgkin lymphoma. The table came from immunoSEQ multiplex PCR; TCRdb's copy has only in-frame clones and leaves some out. The sample includes roughly 11,000 clones, roughly 84% of them seen just once. Sequencing was performed on CD8+ T cells from blood, taken before the fourth cycle of nivolumab. Source of these receptors: a human donor with classical Hodgkin lymphoma. The donor label of this sample is uncertain. Each CDR3 is given with its conserved first and last residue. The D gene is left open where the match is weak. Part of the rows lack a size; the others show once, few, many or a class for expanded clones.

TRBV5-8	NA	medium-sized	15	TRBJ2-2	CASSLGPWETGELFF	TGTGCCAGCAGCCTTGGGCCGTGGGAGACCGGGGAGCTGTTTTTT
TRBV5-6	NA	NA	13	TRBJ2-5	CASSLPGGETQYF	TGTGCCAGCAGCTTGCCAGGGGGGGAGACCCAGTACTTC
TRBV29-1	TRBD2	NA	17	TRBJ2-1	CSVEEGLAGGPGNEQFF	TGCAGCGTTGAAGAAGGGCTAGCGGGAGGGCCGGGGAATGAGCAGTTCTTC
TRBV7-9	NA	NA	17	TRBJ2-1	CASSSPGSPRTYNEQFF	TGTGCCAGCAGCTCCCCGGGGTCGCCAAGGACCTACAATGAGCAGTTCTTC
TRBV7-9	TRBD1	NA	16	TRBJ2-1	CASSTTRGRTYNEQFF	TGTGCCAGCAGCACAACCAGGGGGCGGACCTACAATGAGCAGTTCTTC
TRBV28	NA	NA	14	TRBJ2-1	CASSLGGNYNEQFF	TGTGCCAGCAGTTTAGGGGGGAACTACAATGAGCAGTTCTTC
TRBV7-8	TRBD1	NA	19	TRBJ1-3	CASSHPVGTGRFSGNTIYF	TGTGCCAGCAGCCACCCGGTTGGGACAGGGCGCTTCTCTGGAAACACCATATATTTT
TRBV2	NA	NA	13	TRBJ1-5	CASSGAYFQPQHF	TGTGCCAGCAGTGGAGCGTATTTTCAGCCCCAGCATTTT
TRBV6-6	NA	NA	16	TRBJ1-5	CASSPIQGNSNQPQHF	TGTGCCAGCAGTCCCATTCAGGGGAACAGCAATCAGCCCCAGCATTTT
TRBV28	NA	NA	13	TRBJ2-7	CASRVPVRGEQYF	TGTGCCAGCAGAGTCCCGGTGCGTGGCGAGCAGTACTTC
TRBV2	TRBD2	once	15	TRBJ2-1	CASSSTGTSFNEQFF	TGTGCCAGCAGTAGTACCGGGACTAGTTTTAACGAGCAGTTCTTC
TRBV2	NA	NA	13	TRBJ1-1	CASSDWVDTEAFF	TGTGCCAGCAGTGACTGGGTAGACACTGAAGCTTTCTTT
TRBV4-1	NA	NA	15	TRBJ2-7	CASSQAPTGRHEQYF	TGCGCCAGCAGCCAAGCCCCAACAGGGCGGCACGAGCAGTACTTC
TRBV7-8	NA	NA	15	TRBJ1-1	CASSLYSHQDTEAFF	TGTGCCAGCAGCTTATATTCCCATCAGGACACTGAAGCTTTCTTT
TRBV6-5	TRBD1	NA	13	TRBJ1-1	CASSYPQGTEAFF	TGTGCCAGCAGTTACCCACAGGGGACTGAAGCTTTCTTT
TRBV6-4	NA	NA	16	TRBJ2-1	CASSDTASRSYNEQFF	TGTGCCAGCAGTGACACAGCCAGTAGATCCTACAATGAGCAGTTCTTC
TRBV2	NA	NA	10	TRBJ1-2	CATPGGGYTF	TGTGCCACTCCAGGCGGTGGCTACACCTTC
TRBV27	TRBD1	NA	14	TRBJ2-7	CASSLSPTGDEQYF	TGTGCCAGCAGTCTCAGCCCCACAGGGGACGAGCAGTACTTC
TRBV4-1	TRBD2	NA	19	TRBJ2-1	CASSPSPLATGGSYNEQFF	TGCGCCAGCAGCCCGAGTCCCCTAGCTACGGGAGGATCCTACAATGAGCAGTTCTTC
TRBV6-5	NA	NA	10	TRBJ1-2	CASRQGGYTF	TGTGCCAGCAGGCAGGGAGGCTACACCTTC
TRBV25-1	NA	few	14	TRBJ1-2	CASSEFAGVDGYTF	TGTGCCAGCAGTGAATTTGCAGGGGTGGATGGCTACACCTTC
TRBV7-2	NA	few	11	TRBJ1-1	CASSLITEAFF	TGTGCCAGCAGCTTAATCACTGAAGCTTTCTTT
TRBV2	TRBD2	NA	16	TRBJ2-1	CASSENLAGVLNEQFF	TGTGCCAGCAGTGAAAACTTAGCGGGAGTGTTGAATGAGCAGTTCTTC
TRBV19	NA	NA	13	TRBJ2-1	CASSIGRNNEQFF	TGTGCCAGTAGTATCGGCAGAAACAATGAGCAGTTCTTC
TRBV27	TRBD2	NA	13	TRBJ2-1	CASSYSGPREQFF	TGTGCCAGCAGTTATAGCGGGCCCCGGGAGCAGTTCTTC
TRBV5-6	TRBD2	NA	15	TRBJ2-1	CASSLGLAGYNEQFF	TGTGCCAGCAGCTTGGGACTAGCGGGATACAATGAGCAGTTCTTC
TRBV7-6	TRBD1	NA	15	TRBJ1-1	CASSLGTGEDTEAFF	TGTGCCAGCAGCTTAGGGACAGGGGAAGACACTGAAGCTTTCTTT
TRBV5-4	NA	once	15	TRBJ2-3	CASSFLGGPTDTQYF	TGTGCCAGCAGCTTTCTGGGGGGACCCACAGATACGCAGTATTTT
TRBV6-5	TRBD1	NA	12	TRBJ1-2	CASSGDSLGYTF	TGTGCCAGCTCAGGGGACAGCCTGGGCTACACCTTC